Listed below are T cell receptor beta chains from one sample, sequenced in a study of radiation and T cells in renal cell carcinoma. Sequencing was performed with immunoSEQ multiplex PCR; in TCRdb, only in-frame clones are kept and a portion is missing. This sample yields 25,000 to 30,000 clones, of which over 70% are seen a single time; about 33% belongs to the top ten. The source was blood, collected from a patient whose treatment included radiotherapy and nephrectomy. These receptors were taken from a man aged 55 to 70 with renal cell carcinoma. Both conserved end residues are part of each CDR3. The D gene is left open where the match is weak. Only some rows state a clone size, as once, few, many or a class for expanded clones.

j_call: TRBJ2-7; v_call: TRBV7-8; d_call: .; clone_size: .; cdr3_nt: TGTGCCAGCAGTTTGTATGCCGCCTACGAGCAGTACTTC; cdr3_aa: CASSLYAAYEQYF
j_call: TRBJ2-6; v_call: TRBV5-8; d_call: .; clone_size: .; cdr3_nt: TGTGCCAGCAGCTCCTACAGGAGCTCTGGGGCCAACGTCCTGACTTTC; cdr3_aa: CASSSYRSSGANVLTF
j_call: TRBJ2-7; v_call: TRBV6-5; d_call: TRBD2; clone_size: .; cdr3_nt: TGTGCCAGCAGTTTCGAGACTAGCGGCTCCTACGAGCAGTACTTC; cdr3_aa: CASSFETSGSYEQYF
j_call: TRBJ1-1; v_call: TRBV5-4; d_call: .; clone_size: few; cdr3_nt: TGTGCCAGCAGCTCGACAGCGAACACTGAAGCTTTCTTT; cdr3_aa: CASSSTANTEAFF
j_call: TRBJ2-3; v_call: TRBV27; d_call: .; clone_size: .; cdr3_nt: TGTGCCAGCAGTTTAGGTGGCGGTAGCACAGATACGCAGTATTTT; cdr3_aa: CASSLGGGSTDTQYF
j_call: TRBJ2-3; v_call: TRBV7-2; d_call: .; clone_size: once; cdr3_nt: TGTGCCAGCAGCTTATCTGGGAGAGGAAATACGCAGTATTTT; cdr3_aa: CASSLSGRGNTQYF
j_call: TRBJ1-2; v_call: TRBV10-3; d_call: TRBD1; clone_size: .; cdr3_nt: TGTGCCATCAGCCCCGGGACAGTCTATGGCTACACCTTC; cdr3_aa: CAISPGTVYGYTF
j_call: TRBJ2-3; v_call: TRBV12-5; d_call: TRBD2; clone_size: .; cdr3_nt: TGTGCTAGTGCCCCCCCTGGGATAGCGGGAGTTCGAGATACGCAGTATTTT; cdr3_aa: CASAPPGIAGVRDTQYF
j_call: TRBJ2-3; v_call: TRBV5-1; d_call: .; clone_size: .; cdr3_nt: TGCGCCAGCAGCCCCGGGGTGGGATCAGATACGCAGTATTTT; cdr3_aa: CASSPGVGSDTQYF
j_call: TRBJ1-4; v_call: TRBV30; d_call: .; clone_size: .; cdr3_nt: TGTGCCGAGAATAAAGGGCCAGGGGAAAAACTGTTTTTT; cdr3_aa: CAENKGPGEKLFF
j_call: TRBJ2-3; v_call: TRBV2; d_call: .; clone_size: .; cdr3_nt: TGTGCCAGCAGTCGGCGGACCCGCACAGATACGCAGTATTTT; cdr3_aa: CASSRRTRTDTQYF
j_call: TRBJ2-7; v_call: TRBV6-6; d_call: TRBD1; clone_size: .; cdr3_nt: TGTGCCAGCAGTTCTCCGTCCGGGACAGGGTCCCACGAGCAGTACTTC; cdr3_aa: CASSSPSGTGSHEQYF
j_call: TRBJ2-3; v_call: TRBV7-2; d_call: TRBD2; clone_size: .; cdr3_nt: TGTGCCAGCAGCTTAGCCATTAGCGGGACTAGCACAGATACGCAGTATTTT; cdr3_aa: CASSLAISGTSTDTQYF
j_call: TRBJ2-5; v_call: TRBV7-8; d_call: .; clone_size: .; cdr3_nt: TGTGCCAGCAGCTTAGTCACCTATCAGGGTTTTGAGACCCAGTACTTC; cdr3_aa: CASSLVTYQGFETQYF
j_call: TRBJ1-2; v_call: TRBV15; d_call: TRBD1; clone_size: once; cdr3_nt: TGTGCCACCAGCAGAGACTTGACAGGGAACTATGGCTACACCTTC; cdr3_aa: CATSRDLTGNYGYTF
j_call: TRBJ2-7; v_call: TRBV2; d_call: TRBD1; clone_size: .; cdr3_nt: TGTGCCAGCAGATCTGGACAGGCCTCCTACGAGCAGTACTTC; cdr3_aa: CASRSGQASYEQYF
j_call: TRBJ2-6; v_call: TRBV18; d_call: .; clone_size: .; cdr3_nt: TGTGCCAGCTCACCACCCGGAAGCTCTGGGGCCAACGTCCTGACTTTC; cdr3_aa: CASSPPGSSGANVLTF
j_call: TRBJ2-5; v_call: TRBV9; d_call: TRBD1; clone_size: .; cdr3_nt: TGTGCCAGCAGCGGAGGGACAGGGGAGGGGACCCAGTACTTC; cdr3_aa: CASSGGTGEGTQYF
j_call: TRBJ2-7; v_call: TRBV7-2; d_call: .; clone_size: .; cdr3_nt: TGTGCCAGCAGCTCCCAAAGAGCCCACGAGCAGTACTTC; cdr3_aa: CASSSQRAHEQYF
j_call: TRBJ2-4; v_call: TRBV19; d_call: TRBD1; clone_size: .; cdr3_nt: TGTGCCAGTAGATCGGACAGGGTAGGGGACATTCAGTACTTC; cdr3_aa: CASRSDRVGDIQYF
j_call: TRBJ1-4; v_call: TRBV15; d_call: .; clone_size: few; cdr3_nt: TGTGCCACCAGCAGCGGGAACAGGGAAAATGAAAAACTGTTTTTT; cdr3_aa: CATSSGNRENEKLFF
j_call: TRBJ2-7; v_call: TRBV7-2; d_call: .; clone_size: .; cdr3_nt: TGTGCCAGCAGCTTAGAGGGTGGGAGTACTTCCTACGAGCAGTACTTC; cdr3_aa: CASSLEGGSTSYEQYF
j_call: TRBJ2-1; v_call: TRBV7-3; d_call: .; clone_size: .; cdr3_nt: TGTGCCAGCAGCTCTATGACAGCCTACAATGAGCAGTTCTTC; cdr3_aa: CASSSMTAYNEQFF
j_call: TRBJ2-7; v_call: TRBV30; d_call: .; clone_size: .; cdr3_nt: TGTGCCTGGAGACAGGGCGTCTCCTACGAGCAGTACTTC; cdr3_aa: CAWRQGVSYEQYF
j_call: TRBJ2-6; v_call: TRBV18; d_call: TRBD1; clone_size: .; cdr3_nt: TGTGCCAGCTCACCAGGGACAGGGGTAGCTGGGGCCAACGTCCTGACTTTC; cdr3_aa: CASSPGTGVAGANVLTF
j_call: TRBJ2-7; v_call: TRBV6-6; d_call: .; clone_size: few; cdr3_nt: TGTGCCAGCAGTCACGTACCGGACAGCTCCTACGAGCAGTACTTC; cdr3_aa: CASSHVPDSSYEQYF
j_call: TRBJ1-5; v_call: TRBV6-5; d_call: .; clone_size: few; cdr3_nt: TGTGCCAGCAGCTCCGACAAGTATCAGCCCCAGCATTTT; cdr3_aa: CASSSDKYQPQHF
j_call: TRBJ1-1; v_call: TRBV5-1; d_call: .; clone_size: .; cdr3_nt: TGCGCCAGCAGCTCCCCTTTTAACACTGAAGCTTTCTTT; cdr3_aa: CASSSPFNTEAFF
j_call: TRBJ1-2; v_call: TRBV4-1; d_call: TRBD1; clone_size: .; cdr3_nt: TGCGCCAGCAGCCAAGAGGGACAGGGGGACAGCTATGGCTACACCTTC; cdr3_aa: CASSQEGQGDSYGYTF
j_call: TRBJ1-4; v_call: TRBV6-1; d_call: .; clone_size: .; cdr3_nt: TGCGCCAGCACCGGACATCTTAATGAAAAACTGTTTTTT; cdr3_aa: CASTGHLNEKLFF
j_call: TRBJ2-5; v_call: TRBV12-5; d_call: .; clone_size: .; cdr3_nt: TGTGCTAGTGGTTTGTCCCCCGGGCCCGATGCGGCCCAGTACTTC; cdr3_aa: CASGLSPGPDAAQYF
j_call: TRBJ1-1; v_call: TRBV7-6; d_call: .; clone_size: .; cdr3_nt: TGTGCCAGCAGCTTAGGTGACGTCAGAGGGGTAAGGAACACTGAAGCTTTCTTT; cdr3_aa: CASSLGDVRGVRNTEAFF
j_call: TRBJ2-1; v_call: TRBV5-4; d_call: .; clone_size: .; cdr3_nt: TGTGCCAGCAGCTTGAATCCAGCGGGCCCCTACAATGAGCAGTTCTTC; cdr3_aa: CASSLNPAGPYNEQFF
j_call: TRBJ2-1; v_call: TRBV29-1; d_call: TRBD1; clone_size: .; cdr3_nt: TGCAGCTTACAGGGGGGCTCCTACAATGAGCAGTTCTTC; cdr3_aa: CSLQGGSYNEQFF
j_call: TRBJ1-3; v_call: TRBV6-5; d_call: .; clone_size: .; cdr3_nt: TGTGCCAGCAGGCTCGGGACAGGAAACACCATATATTTT; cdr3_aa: CASRLGTGNTIYF
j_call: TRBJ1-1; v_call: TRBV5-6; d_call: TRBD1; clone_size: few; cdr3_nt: TGTGCCAGCAGCTTCTGGCGACGGACAGGGAACACTGAAGCTTTCTTT; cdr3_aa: CASSFWRRTGNTEAFF
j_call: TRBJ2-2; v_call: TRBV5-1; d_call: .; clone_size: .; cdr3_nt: TGCGCCAGCAGCTCGACTAGAGGCCCCGGGGAGCTGTTTTTT; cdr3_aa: CASSSTRGPGELFF
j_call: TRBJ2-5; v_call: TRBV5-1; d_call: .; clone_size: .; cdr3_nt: TGCGCCAGCAGCCCGGACAGTTGGTACCAAGAGACCCAGTACTTC; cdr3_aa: CASSPDSWYQETQYF
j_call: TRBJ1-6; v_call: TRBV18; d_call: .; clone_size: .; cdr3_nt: TGTGCCAGCTCACCCAATAATTCACCCCTCCACTTT; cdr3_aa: CASSPNNSPLHF
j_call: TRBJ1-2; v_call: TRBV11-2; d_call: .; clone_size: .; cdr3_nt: TGTGCCAGCAGCCGGGGGGTCAGGGACCCCTATGGCTACACCTTC; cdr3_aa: CASSRGVRDPYGYTF
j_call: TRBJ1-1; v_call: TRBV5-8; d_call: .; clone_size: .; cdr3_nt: TGTGCCAGCAGCCTGGGGCAGAGAGCTTTCTTT; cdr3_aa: CASSLGQRAFF